The rows below give T cell receptor beta chains drawn from one sample of a study of human T cells and chemical hapten exposure. TCRdb analysed the RACE reads with MiXCR anew, one entry per CDR3 protein. The sample includes about 46,000 distinct CDR3 sequences, 3.5% to 4.5% of them seen just once. Sequences were obtained from whole blood. These receptor sequences come from a female donor in good health. Some clones in this sample may be carry-over from other donors' samples. The CDR3 runs from the conserved cysteine through the conserved F or W. A D gene is named only where the DNA matches it firmly. The size of a clone is reported for some rows only, either as once, few or many, or as a class for expanded clones.

size	V	J	D	CDR3	DNA
many	TRBV7-9	TRBJ1-2	TRBD1	CASSPFTGDYGYTF	TGTGCCAGCAGCCCATTCACAGGGGACTATGGCTACACCTTC
many	TRBV10-3	TRBJ1-6	-	CAISDYNSPLHF	TGTGCCATCAGTGATTATAATTCACCCCTCCACTTT
few	TRBV20-1	TRBJ1-1	-	CSALKNRMNTEAFF	TGCAGTGCTTTAAAGAATCGAATGAACACTGAAGCTTTCTTT
many	TRBV7-7	TRBJ2-5	-	CASSFALSQETQYF	TGTGCTAGCAGCTTCGCACTCAGCCAAGAGACCCAGTACTTC
-	TRBV7-9	TRBJ2-3	-	CASSSTGARTDTQYF	TGTGCCAGCAGCTCGACGGGGGCTCGCACAGATACGCAGTATTTT
few	TRBV13	TRBJ1-1	-	CASSQPQPAEAFF	TGTGCCAGCAGCCAGCCACAACCCGCTGAAGCTTTCTTT
many	TRBV6-5	TRBJ2-7	-	CASSYAYEQYF	TGTGCCAGCAGTTACGCCTACGAGCAGTACTTC
-	TRBV10-3	TRBJ1-5	TRBD1	CAISESRTGGDYNQPQHF	TGTGCCATCAGTGAGTCGAGGACAGGGGGCGATTACAATCAGCCCCAGCATTTT
few	TRBV20-1	TRBJ2-1	TRBD2	CSAPTSGSRGDEQFF	TGCAGTGCCCCGACTAGCGGGTCCCGCGGGGATGAGCAGTTCTTC
many	TRBV4-1	TRBJ1-2	-	CASSLPNGGGGYTF	TGCGCCAGCAGCCTTCCAAACGGTGGGGGTGGCTACACCTTC
many	TRBV10-3	TRBJ1-4	-	CAISGLRGPEKLFF	TGTGCCATCAGTGGGCTCCGCGGGCCTGAAAAACTGTTTTTT
-	TRBV5-5	TRBJ2-5	TRBD2	CASSFPASGGADQETQYF	TGTGCCAGCAGCTTCCCGGCTAGCGGGGGGGCCGATCAAGAGACCCAGTACTTC
many	TRBV7-2	TRBJ2-1	-	CASSPSRERATVF	TGTGCCAGCAGCCCGTCCCGGGAACGGGCCACCGTCTTC
many	TRBV2	TRBJ2-3	-	CASTSTDTQYF	TGTGCCAGCACCTCTACAGATACGCAGTATTTT
many	TRBV27	TRBJ1-6	-	CASRELNSPLHF	TGTGCCAGCAGGGAGCTTAATTCACCCCTCCACTTT
many	TRBV3-1	TRBJ1-5	-	CASSQSPERRQPQHF	TGTGCCAGCAGCCAGAGCCCGGAGAGGCGTCAGCCCCAGCATTTT
many	TRBV25-1	TRBJ1-3	TRBD1	CASSEHRGTGNTIYF	TGTGCCAGCAGTGAGCACAGGGGGACTGGAAACACCATATATTTT
few	TRBV5-6	TRBJ2-4	-	CASSLANYGGPQNIQYF	TGTGCCAGCAGCTTGGCCAATTACGGGGGCCCACAAAACATTCAGTACTTC
many	TRBV24-1	TRBJ2-2	-	CATSDLTQETGELFF	TGTGCCACCAGTGATTTGACACAGGAGACCGGGGAGCTGTTTTTT
-	TRBV29-1	TRBJ2-3	-	CSVVVTGLGPADTQYF	TGCAGCGTTGTCGTGACGGGGTTAGGTCCGGCAGATACGCAGTATTTT
many	TRBV12-3/TRBV12-4	TRBJ1-1	-	CASSFSGQNTEAFF	TGTGCCAGCAGTTTTAGCGGGCAGAACACTGAAGCTTTCTTT
many	TRBV6-2/TRBV6-3	TRBJ2-1	-	CASSQIAPRVNEQFF	TGTGCCAGCAGCCAAATCGCCCCGAGGGTCAATGAGCAGTTCTTC
few	TRBV5-1	TRBJ1-1	TRBD1	CASSLQPQGGLNTEAFF	TGCGCCAGCAGCTTGCAACCCCAGGGGGGATTGAACACTGAAGCTTTCTTT
-	TRBV5-1	TRBJ1-2	-	CASSLVYRETKNDTF	TGCGCCAGCAGCTTGGTGTACAGAGAAACAAAAAACGACACCTTC
many	TRBV5-5	TRBJ1-4	-	CASSRDAVPREKLFF	TGTGCCAGCAGCCGTGATGCGGTCCCTCGAGAAAAACTGTTTTTT
medium-sized	TRBV20-1	TRBJ2-1	-	CSTSRPGVSYNEQFF	TGCAGCACAAGCCGCCCAGGGGTATCCTACAATGAGCAGTTCTTC
many	TRBV20-1	TRBJ2-3	TRBD2	CSAREVLAGRYTQYF	TGCAGTGCTAGAGAGGTACTAGCGGGCCGTTATACGCAGTATTTT
many	TRBV29-1	TRBJ1-5	-	CSVEIQRDQPQHF	TGCAGCGTTGAAATTCAGAGGGATCAGCCCCAGCATTTT
many	TRBV6-6	TRBJ1-1	-	CASSYSGGGTEAFF	TGTGCCAGCAGTTACTCAGGGGGAGGCACTGAAGCTTTCTTT